The 8 T cell receptor beta chains given below trace back to one sample, sequenced in a study of cytomegalovirus exposure and HLA in healthy donors. The PCR was carried out with 60 Vbeta primers and 13 Jbeta primers. Assay used: immunoSEQ multiplex PCR; TCRdb lists only in-frame clones, some missing. The table shows about 120,000 clones, with about 9.4% occurring only once. Specimen: PBMCs. These receptors all stem from a middle-aged woman in good health and CMV-seropositive.

The chain employs TRBV6-1 and TRBJ2-6; D may be TRBD1 (6 bases). V lost 6 bases, J lost 0 bases, and 9 bases lay in between. The CDR3 length is 15 residues. Germline V lookup: CDR1 MNHNS, CDR2 SASEGT. The CDR3 spells CASSPGHSGANVLTF. In DNA, the CDR3 is TGTGCCAGCAGCCCGGGACACTCTGGGGCCAACGTCCTGACTTTC.

This clone turned up a few times. J is TRBJ1-2 and V is TRBV4-2, with D hard to call. The CDR3 sequence is 12 residues long. V lost 4 bases, J lost 9 bases, and 12 bases lay in between. Germline V gene data show CDR1 as LGHNA and CDR2 as YNFKEQ. Here the CDR3 DNA reads TGTGCCAGCAGCCCCCTTCCGTTTCGCTACACCTTC. This translates into CASSPLPFRYTF.

This clone was observed a few times. This rearrangement joins TRBV19 to TRBJ1-3, with a tentative D call TRBD1 (6 bases). V gave up 5 bases and J gave up 0 bases, with 17 bases separating them. Per germline, CDR1 LNHDA and CDR2 SQIVND (reference sequence). The CDR3 length is 17 residues. The CDR3 DNA follows: TGTGCCAGTAGTGCCCTCCACAGGGAGCGCTCTGGAAACACCATATATTTT. This sequence encodes CASSALHRERSGNTIYF.

The chain couples TRBV7-9 to TRBJ1-1, with D maybe TRBD1 (6 bases). This CDR3 spans 14 amino acids. V lost 4 bases and J lost 4, with 13 bases in between. Germline CDR1 SEHNR, CDR2 FQNEAQ (reference sequence). CDR3 bases: TGTGCCAGCAGCTCCATCGTAGGGGGCACTGAAGCTTTCTTT. This codes for CASSSIVGGTEAFF.

This clone was detected only a few times. The V gene is TRBV15, the J gene TRBJ2-1; TRBD1 agrees at 10 bases. This CDR3 is built from 16 residues. Germline lookup yields CDR1 LNHNV and CDR2 YYDKDF (reference sequence). J lost 7 bases, V lost 1 base, and 7 bases had no gene match. This CDR3 is CATSRGAGTGENEQFF. CDR3 bases: TGTGCCACCAGCAGAGGTGCCGGGACAGGGGAAAATGAGCAGTTCTTC. Looking up the rest from reference TRBV15 and TRBJ2-1 gives the full variable domain: DAMVIQNPRYQVTQFGKPVTLSCSQTLNHNVMYWYQQKSSQAPKLLFHYYDKDFNNEADTPDNFQSRRPNTSFCFLDIRSPGLGDTAMYLCATSRGAGTGENEQFFGPGTRLTVL.

The V gene is TRBV7-9, the J gene TRBJ1-2; D gene uncertain. The CDR3 covers 14 residues. From germline, CDR1 is SEHNR and CDR2 FQNEAQ (reference sequence). The V end was cut by 5 bases, the J end by 3 bases, with 13 bases between. The CDR3 protein is CASSPEGSDYGYTF. DNA for the CDR3: TGTGCCAGCAGCCCCGAGGGCAGCGACTATGGCTACACCTTC. Supplemented by reference TRBV7-9 and TRBJ1-2, the full variable domain reads DTGVSQNPRHKITKRGQNVTFRCDPISEHNRLYWYRQTLGQGPEFLTYFQNEAQLEKSRLLSDRFSAERPKGSFSTLEIQRTEQGDSAMYLCASSPEGSDYGYTFGSGTRLTVV.

This clone was counted between two and nine times. The CDR3 DNA reads as TGTGCCAGCAGAAGGACAGACACGAACACCGGGGAGCTGTTTTTT. Protein product: CASRRTDTNTGELFF. V is TRBV9 and J is TRBJ2-2; possible D gene TRBD1, 6 bases. The CDR3 covers 15 residues. Germline V CDR1 and CDR2: SGDLS, YYNGEE. Trimming left V 5 bases short and J 0 bases short, with 11 bases between. The full variable domain, in which reference TRBV9 and TRBJ2-2 provide the parts outside the CDR3, is DSGVTQTPKHLITATGQRVTLRCSPRSGDLSVYWYQQSLDQGLQFLIQYYNGEERAKGNILERFSAQQFPDLHSELNLSSLELGDSALYFCASRRTDTNTGELFFGEGSRLTVL.

This clone was found a few times. J is TRBJ1-1 and V is TRBV2; D may be TRBD1 (6 bases). Trimming stripped 3 bases from V and 5 bases from J, with 13 bases between. From germline, CDR1 is SNHLY and CDR2 FYNNEI. The CDR3 contains 14 residues. CDR3: CASSEVGGGTEAFF. In DNA, the CDR3 is TGTGCCAGCAGTGAGGTGGGAGGGGGAACTGAAGCTTTCTTT.